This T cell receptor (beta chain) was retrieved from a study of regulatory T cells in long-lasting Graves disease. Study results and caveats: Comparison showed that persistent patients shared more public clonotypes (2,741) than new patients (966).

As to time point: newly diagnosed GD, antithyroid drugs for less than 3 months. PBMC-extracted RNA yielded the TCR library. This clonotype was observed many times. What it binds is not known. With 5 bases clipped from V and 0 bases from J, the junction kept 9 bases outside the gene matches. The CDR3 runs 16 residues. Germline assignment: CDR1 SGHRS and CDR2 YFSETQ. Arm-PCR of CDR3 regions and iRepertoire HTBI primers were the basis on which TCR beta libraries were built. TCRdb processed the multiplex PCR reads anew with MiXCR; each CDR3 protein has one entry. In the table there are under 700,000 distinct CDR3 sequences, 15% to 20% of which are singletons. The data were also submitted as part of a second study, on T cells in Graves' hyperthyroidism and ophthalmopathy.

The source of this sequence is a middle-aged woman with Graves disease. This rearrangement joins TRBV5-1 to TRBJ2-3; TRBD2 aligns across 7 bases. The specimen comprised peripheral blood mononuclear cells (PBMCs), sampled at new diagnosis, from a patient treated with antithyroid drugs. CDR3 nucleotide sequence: TGCGCCAGCAGTCCCTCTAGCGGCCTTAGCACAGATACGCAGTATTTT. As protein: CASSPSSGLSTDTQYF.